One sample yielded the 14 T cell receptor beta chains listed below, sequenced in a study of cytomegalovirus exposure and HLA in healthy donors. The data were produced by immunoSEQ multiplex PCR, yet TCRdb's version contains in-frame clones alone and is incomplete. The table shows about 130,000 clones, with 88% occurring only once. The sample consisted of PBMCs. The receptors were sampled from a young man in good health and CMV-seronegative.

The CDR3 region is CASSLYGEETQYF. CDR3 DNA sequence: TGCGCCAGCAGCTTATACGGAGAAGAGACCCAGTACTTC. The chain couples TRBV5-1 to TRBJ2-5; D unclear. CDR1 and CDR2 (germline): SGHRS, YFSETQ. V was shortened by 2 bases and J by 3 bases, with 8 bases between the two germline ends. CDR3 size: 13 residues.

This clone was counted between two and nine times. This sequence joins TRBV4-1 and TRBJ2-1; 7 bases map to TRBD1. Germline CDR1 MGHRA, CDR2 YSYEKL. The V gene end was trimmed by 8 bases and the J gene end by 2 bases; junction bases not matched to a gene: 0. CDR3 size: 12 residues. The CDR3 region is CASQGAYNEQFF. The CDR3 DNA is TGCGCCAGCCAGGGGGCCTACAATGAGCAGTTCTTC.

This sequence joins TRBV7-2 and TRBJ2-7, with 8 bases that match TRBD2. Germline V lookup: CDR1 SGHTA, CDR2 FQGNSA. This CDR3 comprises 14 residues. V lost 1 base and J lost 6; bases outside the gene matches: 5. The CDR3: CASSLVGLVPEQYF. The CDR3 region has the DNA TGTGCCAGCAGCTTAGTGGGACTAGTTCCCGAGCAGTACTTC.

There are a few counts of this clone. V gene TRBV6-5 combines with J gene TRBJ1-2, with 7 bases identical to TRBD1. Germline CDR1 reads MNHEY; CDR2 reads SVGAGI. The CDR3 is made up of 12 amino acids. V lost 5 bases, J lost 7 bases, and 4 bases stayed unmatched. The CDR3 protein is CASSDRASGYTF. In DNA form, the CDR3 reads TGTGCCAGCAGTGACAGGGCGAGTGGCTACACCTTC.

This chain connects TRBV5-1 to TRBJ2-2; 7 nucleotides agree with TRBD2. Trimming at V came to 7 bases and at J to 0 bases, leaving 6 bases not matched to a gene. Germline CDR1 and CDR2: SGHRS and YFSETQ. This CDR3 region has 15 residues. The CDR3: CASGLAAANTGELFF. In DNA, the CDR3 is TGCGCCAGCGGGCTAGCGGCAGCGAACACCGGGGAGCTGTTTTTT.

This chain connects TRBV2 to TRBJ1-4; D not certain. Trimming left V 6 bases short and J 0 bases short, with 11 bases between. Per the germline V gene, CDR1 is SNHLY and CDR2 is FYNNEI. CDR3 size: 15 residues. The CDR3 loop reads CASRITEATNEKLFF. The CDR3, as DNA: TGTGCCAGCAGGATAACCGAGGCAACTAATGAAAAACTGTTTTTT. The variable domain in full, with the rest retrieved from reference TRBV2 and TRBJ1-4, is EPEVTQTPSHQVTQMGQEVILRCVPISNHLYFYWYRQILGQKVEFLVSFYNNEISEKSEIFDDQFSVERPDGSNFTLKIRSTKLEDSAMYFCASRITEATNEKLFFGSGTQLSVL.

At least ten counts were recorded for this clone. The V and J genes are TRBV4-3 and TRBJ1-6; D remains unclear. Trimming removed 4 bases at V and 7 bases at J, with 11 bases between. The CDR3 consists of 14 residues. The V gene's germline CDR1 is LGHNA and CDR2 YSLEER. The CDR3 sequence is CASSPGLENSPLHF. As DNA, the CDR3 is TGCGCCAGCAGCCCAGGACTGGAAAATTCACCCCTCCACTTT.

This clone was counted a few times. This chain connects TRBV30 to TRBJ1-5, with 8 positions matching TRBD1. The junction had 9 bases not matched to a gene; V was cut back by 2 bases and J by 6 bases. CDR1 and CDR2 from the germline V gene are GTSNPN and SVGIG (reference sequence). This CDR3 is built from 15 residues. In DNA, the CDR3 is TGTGCCTGGAGTAAAACCTCAGGGGGCGGTCAGCCCCAGCATTTT. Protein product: CAWSKTSGGGQPQHF. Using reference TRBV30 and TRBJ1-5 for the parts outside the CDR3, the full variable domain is SQTIHQWPATLVQPVGSPLSLECTVEGTSNPNLYWYRQAAGRGLQLLFYSVGIGQISSEVPQNLSASRPQDRQFILSSKKLLLSDSGFYLCAWSKTSGGGQPQHFGDGTRLSIL.

CDR3 sequence reads: CASSTARKINEKLFF. DNA of the CDR3: TGTGCCAGTAGTACCGCCAGGAAGATTAATGAAAAACTGTTTTTT. This rearrangement joins TRBV19 to TRBJ1-4; D remains ambiguous. Trimming cost V 4 bases and J 4 bases, with 13 bases left between them. From germline, CDR1 is LNHDA and CDR2 SQIVND (reference sequence). This CDR3 comprises 15 residues.

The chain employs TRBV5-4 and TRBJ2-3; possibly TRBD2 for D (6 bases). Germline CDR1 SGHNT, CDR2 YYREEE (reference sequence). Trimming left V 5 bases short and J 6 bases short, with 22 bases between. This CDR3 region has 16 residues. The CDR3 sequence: CASSQIGLNPGDTQYF. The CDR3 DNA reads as TGTGCCAGCAGTCAAATAGGACTAAATCCAGGGGATACGCAGTATTTT. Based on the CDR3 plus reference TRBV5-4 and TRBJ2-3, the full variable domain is ETGVTQSPTHLIKTRGQQVTLRCSSQSGHNTVSWYQQALGQGPQFIFQYYREEENGRGNFPPRFSGLQFPNYSSELNVNALELDDSALYLCASSQIGLNPGDTQYFGPGTRLTVL.

The CDR3 nucleotides read TGTGCCAGCAGTTACTCGGCTTCGGAGACCCAGTACTTC. Amino acid sequence: CASSYSASETQYF. The chain has TRBV6-6 and TRBJ2-5; D is uncertain. V lost 0 bases and J 5 bases, leaving 7 bases between the germline ends. CDR1 and CDR2 (germline): MNHNY, SVGAGI (reference sequence). The CDR3 has 13 residues.

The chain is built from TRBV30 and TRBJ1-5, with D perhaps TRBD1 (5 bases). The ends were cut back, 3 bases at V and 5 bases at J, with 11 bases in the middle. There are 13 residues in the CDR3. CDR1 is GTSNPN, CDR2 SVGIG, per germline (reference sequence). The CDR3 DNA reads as TGTGCCTGGAGGACTACGGGGGATCAGCCCCAGCATTTT. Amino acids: CAWRTTGDQPQHF.

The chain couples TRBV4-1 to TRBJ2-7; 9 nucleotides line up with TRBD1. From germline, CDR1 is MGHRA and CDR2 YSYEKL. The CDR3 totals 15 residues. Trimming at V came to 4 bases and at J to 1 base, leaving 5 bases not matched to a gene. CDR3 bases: TGCGCCAGCAGCCCGACGGGACAGGGTTCCTACGAGCAGTACTTC. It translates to CASSPTGQGSYEQYF.

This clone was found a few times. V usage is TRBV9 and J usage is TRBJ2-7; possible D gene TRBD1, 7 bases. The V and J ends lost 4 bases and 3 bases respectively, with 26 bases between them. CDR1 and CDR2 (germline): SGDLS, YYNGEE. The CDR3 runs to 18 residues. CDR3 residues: CASSPQTGRRARGYEQYF. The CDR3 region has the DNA TGTGCCAGCAGCCCTCAGACAGGGAGGAGAGCTCGGGGCTACGAGCAGTACTTC.